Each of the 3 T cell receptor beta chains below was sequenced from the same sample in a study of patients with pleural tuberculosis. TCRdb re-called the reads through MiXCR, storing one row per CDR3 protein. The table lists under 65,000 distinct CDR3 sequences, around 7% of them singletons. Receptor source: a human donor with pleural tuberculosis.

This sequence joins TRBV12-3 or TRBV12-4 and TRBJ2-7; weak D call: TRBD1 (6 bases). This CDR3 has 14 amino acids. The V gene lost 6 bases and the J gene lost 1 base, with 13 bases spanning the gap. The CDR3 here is CASSPGQSSYEQYV. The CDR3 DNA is TGTGCCAGCAGCCCTGGACAGTCATCCTACGAGCAGTACGTC.

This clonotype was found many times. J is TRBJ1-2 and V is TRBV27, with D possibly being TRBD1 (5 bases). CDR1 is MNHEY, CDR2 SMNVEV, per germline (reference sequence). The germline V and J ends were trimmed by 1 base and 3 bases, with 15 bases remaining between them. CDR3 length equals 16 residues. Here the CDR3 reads CASSLWQGATHYGYTF. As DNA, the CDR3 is TGTGCCAGCAGTTTATGGCAGGGTGCTACTCACTATGGCTACACCTTC.

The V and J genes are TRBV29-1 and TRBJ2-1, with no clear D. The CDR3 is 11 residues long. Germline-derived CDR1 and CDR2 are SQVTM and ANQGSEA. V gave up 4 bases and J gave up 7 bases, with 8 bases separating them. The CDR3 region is CSVVMGNEQFF. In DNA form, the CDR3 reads TGCAGCGTTGTAATGGGGAATGAGCAGTTCTTC.